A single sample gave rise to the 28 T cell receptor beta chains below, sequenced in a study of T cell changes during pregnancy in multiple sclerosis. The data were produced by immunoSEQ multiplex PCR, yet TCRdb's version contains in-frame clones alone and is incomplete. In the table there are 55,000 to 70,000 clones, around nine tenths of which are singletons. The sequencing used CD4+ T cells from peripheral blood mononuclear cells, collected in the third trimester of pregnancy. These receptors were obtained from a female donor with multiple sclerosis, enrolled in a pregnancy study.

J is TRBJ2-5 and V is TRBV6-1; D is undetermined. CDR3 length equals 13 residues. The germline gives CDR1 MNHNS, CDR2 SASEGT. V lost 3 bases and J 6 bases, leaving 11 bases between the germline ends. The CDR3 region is CASSDPPMQTQYF. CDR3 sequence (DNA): TGTGCCAGCAGTGACCCCCCTATGCAGACCCAGTACTTC.

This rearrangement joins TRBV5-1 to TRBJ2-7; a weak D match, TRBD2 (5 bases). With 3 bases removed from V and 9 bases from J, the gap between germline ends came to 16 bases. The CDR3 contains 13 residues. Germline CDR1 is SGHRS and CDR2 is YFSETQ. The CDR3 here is CASSSSIGVWQYF. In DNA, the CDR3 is TGCGCCAGCAGCTCTTCGATCGGGGTCTGGCAGTACTTC. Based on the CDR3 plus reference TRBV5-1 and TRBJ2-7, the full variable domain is KAGVTQTPRYLIKTRGQQVTLSCSPISGHRSVSWYQQTPGQGLQFLFEYFSETQRNKGNFPGRFSGRQFSNSRSEMNVSTLELGDSALYLCASSSSIGVWQYFGPGTRLTVT.

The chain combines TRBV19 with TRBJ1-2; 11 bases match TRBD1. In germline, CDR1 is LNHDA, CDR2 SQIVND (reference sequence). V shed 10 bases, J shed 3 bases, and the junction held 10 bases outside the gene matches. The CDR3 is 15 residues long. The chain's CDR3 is CATFDPGQGDYGYTF. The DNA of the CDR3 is TGTGCCACCTTCGATCCGGGACAGGGGGACTATGGCTACACCTTC.

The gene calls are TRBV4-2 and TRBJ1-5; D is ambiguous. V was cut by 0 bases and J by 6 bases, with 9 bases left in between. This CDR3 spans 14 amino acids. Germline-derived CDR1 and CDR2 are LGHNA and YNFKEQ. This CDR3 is CASSQDYPGQPQHF. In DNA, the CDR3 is TGTGCCAGCAGCCAAGATTACCCGGGTCAGCCCCAGCATTTT.

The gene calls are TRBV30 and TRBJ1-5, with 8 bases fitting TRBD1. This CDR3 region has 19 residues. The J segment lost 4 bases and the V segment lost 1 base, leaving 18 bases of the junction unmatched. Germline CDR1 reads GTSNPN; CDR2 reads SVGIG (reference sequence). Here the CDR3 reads CAWSAYLLQGAHGNQPQHF. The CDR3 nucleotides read TGTGCCTGGAGTGCCTACCTCCTGCAGGGGGCGCATGGAAATCAGCCCCAGCATTTT.

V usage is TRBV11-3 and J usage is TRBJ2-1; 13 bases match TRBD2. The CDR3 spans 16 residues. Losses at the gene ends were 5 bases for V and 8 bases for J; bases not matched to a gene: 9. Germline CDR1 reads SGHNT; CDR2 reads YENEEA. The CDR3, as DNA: TGTGCCAGCAGCCCCCGGACTAGCGGGAGTAAGGATGAGCAGTTCTTC. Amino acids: CASSPRTSGSKDEQFF.

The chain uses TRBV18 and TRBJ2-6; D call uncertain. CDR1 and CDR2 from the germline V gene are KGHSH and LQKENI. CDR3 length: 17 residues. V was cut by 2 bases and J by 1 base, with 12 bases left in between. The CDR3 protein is CASSPMGHGSGANVLTF. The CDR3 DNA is TGTGCCAGCTCACCAATGGGTCACGGGTCTGGGGCCAACGTCCTGACTTTC.

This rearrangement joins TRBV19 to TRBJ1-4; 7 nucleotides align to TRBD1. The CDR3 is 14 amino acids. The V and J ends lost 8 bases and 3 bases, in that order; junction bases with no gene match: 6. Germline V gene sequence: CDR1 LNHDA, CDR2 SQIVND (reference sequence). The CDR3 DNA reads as TGTGCCAGTCGAATCACAGGGGCTAATGAAAAACTGTTTTTT. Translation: CASRITGANEKLFF.

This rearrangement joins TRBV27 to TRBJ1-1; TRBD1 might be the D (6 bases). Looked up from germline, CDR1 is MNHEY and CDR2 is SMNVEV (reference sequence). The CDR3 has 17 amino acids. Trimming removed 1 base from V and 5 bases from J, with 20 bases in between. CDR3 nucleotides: TGTGCCAGCAGTTTATTCTTCCAGCAGGGGTCGAGGACTGAAGCTTTCTTT. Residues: CASSLFFQQGSRTEAFF.

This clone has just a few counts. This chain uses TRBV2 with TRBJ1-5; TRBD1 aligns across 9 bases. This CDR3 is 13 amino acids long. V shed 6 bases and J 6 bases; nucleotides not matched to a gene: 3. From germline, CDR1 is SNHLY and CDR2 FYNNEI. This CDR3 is CASRGTGTQPQHF. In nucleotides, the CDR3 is TGTGCCAGCAGAGGGACAGGGACTCAGCCCCAGCATTTT.

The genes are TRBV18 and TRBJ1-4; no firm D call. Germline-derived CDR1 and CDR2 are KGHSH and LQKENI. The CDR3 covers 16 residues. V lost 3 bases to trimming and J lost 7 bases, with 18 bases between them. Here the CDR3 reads CASSPTIEGGSEKLFF. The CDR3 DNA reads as TGTGCCAGCTCACCGACGATCGAGGGAGGGAGTGAAAAACTGTTTTTT. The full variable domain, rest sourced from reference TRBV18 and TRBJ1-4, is NAGVMQNPRHLVRRRGQEARLRCSPMKGHSHVYWYRQLPEEGLKFMVYLQKENIIDESGMPKERFSAEFPKEGPSILRIQQVVRGDSAAYFCASSPTIEGGSEKLFFGSGTQLSVL.

The CDR3 DNA reads TGTGCCAGTAGTGTTTACCTAGGGACTAGCGGGATCGAGCAGTACTTC. The encoded protein is CASSVYLGTSGIEQYF. This rearrangement joins TRBV19 to TRBJ2-7; TRBD2 matches 13 bases. This CDR3 has 16 amino acids. V shed 5 bases, J shed 6 bases, and the junction held 10 bases outside the gene matches. The germline gives CDR1 LNHDA, CDR2 SQIVND (reference sequence).

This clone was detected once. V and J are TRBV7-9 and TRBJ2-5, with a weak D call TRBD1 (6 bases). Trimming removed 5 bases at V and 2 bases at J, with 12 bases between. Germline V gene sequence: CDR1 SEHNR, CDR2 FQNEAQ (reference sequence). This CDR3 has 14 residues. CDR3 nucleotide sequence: TGTGCCAGCAGCCCGATGAGGGGGCAAGAGACCCAGTACTTC. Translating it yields CASSPMRGQETQYF.

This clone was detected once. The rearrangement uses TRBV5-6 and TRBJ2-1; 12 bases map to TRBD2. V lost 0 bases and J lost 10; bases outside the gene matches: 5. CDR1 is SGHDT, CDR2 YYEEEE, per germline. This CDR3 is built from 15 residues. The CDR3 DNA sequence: TGTGCCAGCAGCTTGGATCTAGCGGGGGGGGCGGAGCAGTTCTTC. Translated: CASSLDLAGGAEQFF. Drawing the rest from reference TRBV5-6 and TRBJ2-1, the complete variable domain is DAGVTQSPTHLIKTRGQQVTLRCSPKSGHDTVSWYQQALGQGPQFIFQYYEEEERQRGNFPDRFSGHQFPNYSSELNVNALLLGDSALYLCASSLDLAGGAEQFFGPGTRLTVL.

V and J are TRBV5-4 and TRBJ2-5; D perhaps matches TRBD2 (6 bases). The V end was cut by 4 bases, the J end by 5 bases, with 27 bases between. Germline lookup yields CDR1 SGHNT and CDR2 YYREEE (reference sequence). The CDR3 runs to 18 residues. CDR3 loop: CASSPDGESGPAGETQYF. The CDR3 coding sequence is TGTGCCAGCAGCCCGGACGGGGAGAGCGGCCCGGCGGGGGAGACCCAGTACTTC.

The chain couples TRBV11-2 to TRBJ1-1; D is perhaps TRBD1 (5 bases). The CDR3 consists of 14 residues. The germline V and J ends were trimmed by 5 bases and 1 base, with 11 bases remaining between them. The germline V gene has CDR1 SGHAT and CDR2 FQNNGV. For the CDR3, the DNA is TGTGCCAGCAGCCCTCCGGGGGGGAACACTGAAGCTTTCTTT. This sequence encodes CASSPPGGNTEAFF.

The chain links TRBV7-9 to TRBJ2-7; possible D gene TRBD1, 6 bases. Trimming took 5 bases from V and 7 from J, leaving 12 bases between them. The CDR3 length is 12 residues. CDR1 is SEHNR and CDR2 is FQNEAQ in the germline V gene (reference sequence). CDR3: CASSQTGDEQYF. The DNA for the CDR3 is TGTGCCAGCAGCCAGACAGGCGATGAGCAGTACTTC.

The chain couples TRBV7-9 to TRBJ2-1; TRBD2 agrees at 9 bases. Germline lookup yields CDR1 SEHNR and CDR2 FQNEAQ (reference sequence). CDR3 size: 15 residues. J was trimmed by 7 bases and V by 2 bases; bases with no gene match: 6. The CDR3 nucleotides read TGTGCCAGCAGCTTACGACTAGCGGAACTTAATGAGCAGTTCTTC. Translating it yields CASSLRLAELNEQFF. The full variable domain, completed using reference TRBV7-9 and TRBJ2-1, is DTGVSQNPRHKITKRGQNVTFRCDPISEHNRLYWYRQTLGQGPEFLTYFQNEAQLEKSRLLSDRFSAERPKGSFSTLEIQRTEQGDSAMYLCASSLRLAELNEQFFGPGTRLTVL.

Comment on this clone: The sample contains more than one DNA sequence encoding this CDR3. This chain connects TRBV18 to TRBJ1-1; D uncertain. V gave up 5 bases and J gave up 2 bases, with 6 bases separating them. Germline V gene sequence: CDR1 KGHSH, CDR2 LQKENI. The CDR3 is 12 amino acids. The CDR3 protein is CASSGGNTEAFF. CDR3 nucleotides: TGTGCCAGCTCAGGAGGAAACACTGAAGCTTTCTTT.

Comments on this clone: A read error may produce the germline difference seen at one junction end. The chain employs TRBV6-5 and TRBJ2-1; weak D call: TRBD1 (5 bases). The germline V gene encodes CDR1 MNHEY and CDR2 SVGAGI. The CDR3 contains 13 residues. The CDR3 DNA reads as TGTGCCAGCAGTTACGCCCTGGACAACGAGCAGTTCTTC. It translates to CASSYALDNEQFF.

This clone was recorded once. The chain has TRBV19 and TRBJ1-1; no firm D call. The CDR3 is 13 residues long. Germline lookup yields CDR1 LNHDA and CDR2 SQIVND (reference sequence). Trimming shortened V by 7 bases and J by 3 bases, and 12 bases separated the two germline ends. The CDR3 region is CASNSQRDTEAFF. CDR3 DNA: TGTGCCAGTAACTCACAGAGAGACACTGAAGCTTTCTTT.

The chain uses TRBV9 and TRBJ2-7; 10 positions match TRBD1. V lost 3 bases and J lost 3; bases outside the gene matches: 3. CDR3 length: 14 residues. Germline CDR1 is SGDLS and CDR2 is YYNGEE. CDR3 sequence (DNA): TGTGCCAGCAGCGCCCGGGACAGGGGCTACGAGCAGTACTTC. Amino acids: CASSARDRGYEQYF.

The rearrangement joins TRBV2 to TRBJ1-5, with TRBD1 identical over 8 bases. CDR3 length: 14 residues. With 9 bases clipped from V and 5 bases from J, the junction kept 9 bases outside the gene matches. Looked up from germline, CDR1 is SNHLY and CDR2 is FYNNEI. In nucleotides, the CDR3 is TGTGCCAGTAATAGACAGGGGCTCCATCAGCCCCAGCATTTT. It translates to CASNRQGLHQPQHF.

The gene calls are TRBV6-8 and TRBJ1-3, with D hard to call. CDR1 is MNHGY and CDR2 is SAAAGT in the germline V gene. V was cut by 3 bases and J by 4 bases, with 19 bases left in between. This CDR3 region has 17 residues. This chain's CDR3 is CASSYFLRRAKGNTIYF. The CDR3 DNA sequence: TGTGCCAGCAGTTATTTCCTCCGGCGGGCGAAAGGAAACACCATATATTTT.

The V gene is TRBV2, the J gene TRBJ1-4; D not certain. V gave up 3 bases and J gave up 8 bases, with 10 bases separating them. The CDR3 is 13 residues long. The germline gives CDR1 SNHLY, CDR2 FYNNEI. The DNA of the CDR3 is TGTGCCAGCAGTGAGAGGATGAGGGAAAAACTGTTTTTT. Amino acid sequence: CASSERMREKLFF.

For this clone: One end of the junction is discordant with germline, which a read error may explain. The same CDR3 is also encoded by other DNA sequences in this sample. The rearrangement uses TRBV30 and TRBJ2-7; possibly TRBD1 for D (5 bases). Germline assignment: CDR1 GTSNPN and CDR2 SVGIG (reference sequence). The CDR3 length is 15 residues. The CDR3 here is CAWSRRQTSSYEQYF. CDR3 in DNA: TGTGCCTGGAGTCGACGACAGACGAGCTCCTATGAGCAGTACTTC.

The CDR3 loop is CASSRLPGQGIADTQYF. The CDR3 DNA follows: TGTGCCAGCTCGCGACTTCCGGGACAGGGGATCGCAGATACGCAGTATTTT. The rearrangement uses TRBV18 and TRBJ2-3; 10 bases agree with TRBD1. CDR3 length: 17 residues. The germline gives CDR1 KGHSH, CDR2 LQKENI. The J segment lost 4 bases and the V segment lost 6 bases, leaving 13 bases of the junction unmatched.

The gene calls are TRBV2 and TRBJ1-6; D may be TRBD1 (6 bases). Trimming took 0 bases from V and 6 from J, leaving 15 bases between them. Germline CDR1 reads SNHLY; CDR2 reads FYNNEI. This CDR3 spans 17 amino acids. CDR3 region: CASSEAGGGRLNSPLHF. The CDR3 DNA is TGTGCCAGCAGTGAAGCTGGGGGCGGACGGCTTAATTCACCCCTCCACTTT. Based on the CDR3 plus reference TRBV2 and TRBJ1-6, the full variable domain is EPEVTQTPSHQVTQMGQEVILRCVPISNHLYFYWYRQILGQKVEFLVSFYNNEISEKSEIFDDQFSVERPDGSNFTLKIRSTKLEDSAMYFCASSEAGGGRLNSPLHFGNGTRLTVT.